One sample yielded the 27 T cell receptor beta chains listed below, sequenced in a study of CXCR3-negative and CXCR3-positive naive CD8 T cells. Study-wide findings and caveats: TRB CDR3 hydrophobicity was greater in CXCR3-positive naive cells than in CXCR3-negative naive cells.

No antigen has been identified for these receptors. Via 5' RACE with UMI labels, TRB cDNA libraries were prepared. TCRdb re-called the 5' RACE reads, yielding one record per CDR3 amino acid sequence without DNA. The sample includes over 50,000 distinct CDR3 sequences. The sequenced sample consisted of naive CXCR3+ CD8+ T cells from blood. Subset indicated: CD45RO-CCR7+CD27+CD95- naive CD8+ T cells expressing CXCR3 (TNR3+). The source is a human donor in good health. Some clones in this sample may be carry-over from other donors' samples.

The chain carries TRBV9 and TRBJ2-5; TCRdb indicates TRBD1, and absent DNA this call remains unverified. Germline lookup yields CDR1 SGDLS and CDR2 YYNGEE. This CDR3 has 13 residues. The CDR3 loop is CASSVEGRETQYF.

The chain carries TRBV7-9 and TRBJ2-1. Germline values: CDR1 SEHNR, CDR2 FQNEAQ (reference sequence). The CDR3 length is 15 residues. The chain's CDR3 is CASTNSGSVLNEQFF. The full variable domain, with the rest looked up from reference TRBV7-9 and TRBJ2-1, is DTGVSQNPRHKITKRGQNVTFRCDPISEHNRLYWYRQTLGQGPEFLTYFQNEAQLEKSRLLSDRFSAERPKGSFSTLEIQRTEQGDSAMYLCASTNSGSVLNEQFFGPGTRLTVL.

The chain combines TRBV9 with TRBJ2-1. This CDR3 contains 14 residues. Germline V CDR1 and CDR2: SGDLS, YYNGEE. The CDR3 spells CASSYLVVGDEQFF.

The rearrangement links TRBV25-1 to TRBJ2-5; TCRdb gives TRBD1 as the D gene, but with no DNA this cannot be confirmed. The germline gives CDR1 MGHDK, CDR2 SYGVNS. The CDR3 has 18 residues. The CDR3 here is CASSEYSSYGGAVETQYF.

The chain recombines TRBV6-1 with TRBJ2-1; the D call from TCRdb, TRBD2, cannot be confirmed without DNA. There are 15 residues in the CDR3. CDR1 is MNHNS and CDR2 is SASEGT in the germline V gene. CDR3 region: CASSVTTSGGNEQFF.

This chain links TRBV21-1 with TRBJ2-7. TRBV21-1 is a documented pseudogene. The CDR3 is made up of 14 amino acids. The CDR3 reads CASSIVESTYEQYF.

The chain uses TRBV29-1 and TRBJ2-3; TCRdb lists TRBD2, though no DNA is available to test this call. Germline V CDR1 and CDR2: SQVTM, ANQGSEA. This CDR3 region has 13 residues. The CDR3 here is CSVEDRLTSAQYF.

This chain links TRBV19 with TRBJ2-2; the D gene TCRdb calls, TRBD2, cannot be checked with no DNA. This CDR3 has 20 amino acids. From germline, CDR1 is LNHDA and CDR2 SQIVND (reference sequence). Here the CDR3 reads CASSISFWTSGGMTGGELFF.

V usage is TRBV15 and J usage is TRBJ1-2. CDR3 length: 13 residues. The germline CDR1 and CDR2 sequences are LNHNV and YYDKDF (reference sequence). The CDR3 sequence is CATSRASTDGYTF.

The chain links TRBV11-2 to TRBJ2-7; there is no DNA to check the TCRdb D call of TRBD2. Germline V gene data show CDR1 as SGHAT and CDR2 as FQNNGV. CDR3 length equals 13 residues. CDR3 amino acids: CASSLTVPYEQYF. Combining the CDR3 with reference TRBV11-2 and TRBJ2-7 gives the whole variable domain EAGVAQSPRYKIIEKRQSVAFWCNPISGHATLYWYQQILGQGPKLLIQFQNNGVVDDSQLPKDRFSAERLKGVDSTLKIQPAKLEDSAVYLCASSLTVPYEQYFGPGTRLTVT.

The chain links TRBV6-6 to TRBJ2-5. CDR3 length: 14 residues. The germline CDR1 and CDR2 sequences are MNHNY and SVGAGI (reference sequence). CDR3 region: CASSYLGSGETQYF.

The chain uses TRBV7-3 and TRBJ2-3; TCRdb names TRBD1, which stays unverified in the absence of DNA. CDR1 and CDR2 (germline): SGHTA, FQGTGA. This CDR3 has 15 residues. CDR3 region: CASSQTGTPSDTQYF.

This rearrangement joins TRBV4-2 to TRBJ2-7; the TCRdb D gene call, TRBD2, has no DNA to confirm it. Germline assignment: CDR1 LGHNA and CDR2 YNFKEQ. The CDR3 length is 15 residues. CDR3 loop: CASSRAMELRTEQYF.

This sequence joins TRBV11-2 and TRBJ2-2. This CDR3 has 13 residues. Germline lookup yields CDR1 SGHAT and CDR2 FQNNGV. CDR3 protein: CASSLGVSGELFF.

The V call is TRBV27, the J call TRBJ2-3. CDR3 size: 14 residues. Germline values: CDR1 MNHEY, CDR2 SMNVEV (reference sequence). CDR3 loop: CASSLWLQPYTQYF.

The chain employs TRBV14 and TRBJ2-7. In germline, CDR1 is SGHDN, CDR2 FVKESK. This CDR3 region has 14 residues. CDR3 in amino acids: CASSKTTEYYEQYF.

The V call is TRBV6-5, the J call TRBJ2-7; TCRdb proposes TRBD1, but this gene call is untestable without DNA. CDR1 MNHEY and CDR2 SVGAGI come from the germline V gene. The length of the CDR3 is 13 residues. CDR3 protein: CASGTGFLSEQYF.

The V call is TRBV20-1, the J call TRBJ1-1. The CDR3 contains 12 residues. Germline CDR1 is DFQATT and CDR2 is SNEGSKA (reference sequence). The CDR3 protein is CSVREGDTEAFF.

The V gene is TRBV10-3, the J gene TRBJ2-7; the TCRdb call, TRBD1, lacks DNA for checking. Germline lookup yields CDR1 ENHRY and CDR2 SYGVKD. The CDR3 is 16 residues long. The CDR3 region is CAISESMDRDIDEQYF.

The rearrangement uses TRBV20-1 and TRBJ2-5; TCRdb indicates TRBD2, and absent DNA this call remains unverified. The V gene's germline CDR1 is DFQATT and CDR2 SNEGSKA (reference sequence). The length of the CDR3 is 14 residues. Here the CDR3 reads CSAPRLADQETQYF.

This sequence joins TRBV6-2 or TRBV6-3 and TRBJ1-2; TCRdb names TRBD1, which stays unverified in the absence of DNA. The V gene's germline CDR1 is MNHEY and CDR2 SVGEGT. The CDR3 has 15 amino acids. CDR3 in amino acids: CASRPPGTLLYGYTF.

V and J are TRBV6-4 and TRBJ2-1; lacking DNA, the TRBD2 call made by TCRdb goes unchecked. The CDR3 covers 14 residues. Looked up from germline, CDR1 is MRHNA and CDR2 is SNTAGT. The CDR3 loop reads CASSPYGNNNEQFF.

This CDR3 is CASSSHPYEQYF. The V and J genes are TRBV5-1 and TRBJ2-7. The CDR3 spans 12 residues. Germline V gene lookup returns CDR1 SGHRS and CDR2 YFSETQ.

CDR3 sequence: CSVLVPGYEQYF. The chain recombines TRBV29-1 with TRBJ2-7; the D gene TCRdb calls, TRBD1, cannot be checked with no DNA. The V gene's germline CDR1 is SQVTM and CDR2 ANQGSEA. The CDR3 covers 12 residues.

The rearrangement uses TRBV6-2 or TRBV6-3 and TRBJ2-1; the D gene TCRdb calls, TRBD2, cannot be checked with no DNA. This CDR3 region has 16 residues. Germline values: CDR1 MNHEY, CDR2 SVGEGT. Here the CDR3 reads CASSYSGAAWYNEQFF.

The genes are TRBV28 and TRBJ2-7; the D call of TRBD1 rests on TCRdb alone, since no DNA is present to check it. This CDR3 comprises 17 residues. Germline lookup yields CDR1 MDHEN and CDR2 SYDVKM. The CDR3 is CASSFSPSGVLSYEQYF.

This chain connects TRBV27 to TRBJ2-1; no DNA is available, so the TRBD2 call from TCRdb remains unchecked. The germline V gene has CDR1 MNHEY and CDR2 SMNVEV (reference sequence). CDR3 size: 15 residues. CDR3 sequence: CASSLGLAGDNEQFF.